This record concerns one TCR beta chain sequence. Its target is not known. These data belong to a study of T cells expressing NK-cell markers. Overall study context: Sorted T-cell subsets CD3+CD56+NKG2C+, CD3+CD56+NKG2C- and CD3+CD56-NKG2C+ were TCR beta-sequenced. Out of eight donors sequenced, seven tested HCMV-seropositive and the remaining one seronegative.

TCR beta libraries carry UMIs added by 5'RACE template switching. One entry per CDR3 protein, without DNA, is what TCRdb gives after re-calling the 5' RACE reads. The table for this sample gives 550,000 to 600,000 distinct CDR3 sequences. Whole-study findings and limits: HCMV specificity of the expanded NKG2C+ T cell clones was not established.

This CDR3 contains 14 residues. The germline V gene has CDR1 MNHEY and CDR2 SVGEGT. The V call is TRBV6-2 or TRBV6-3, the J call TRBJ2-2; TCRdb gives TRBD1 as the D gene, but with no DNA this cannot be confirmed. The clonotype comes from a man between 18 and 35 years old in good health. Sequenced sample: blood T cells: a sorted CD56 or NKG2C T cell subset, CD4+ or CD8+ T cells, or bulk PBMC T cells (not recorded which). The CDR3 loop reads CASSGQMNTGELFF.